These 8 T cell receptor beta chains were sequenced from one sample in a study of cytomegalovirus exposure and HLA in healthy donors. Primers included in the PCR were 60 Vbeta and 13 Jbeta primers. Measured with immunoSEQ multiplex PCR; TCRdb has only the in-frame clones, and not every one. Of some 85,000 clones in the sample, around 77% were seen once. The sample consisted of PBMCs. These receptor sequences come from a man aged 25-45 years in good health and CMV-seronegative.

Turning to this clone: One end of the junction varies from germline; a read error may be responsible. At the DNA level, this CDR3 is encoded by other sequences in the same sample as well. The chain combines TRBV25-1 with TRBJ2-2; TRBD1 might be the D (6 bases). CDR1 is MGHDK and CDR2 is SYGVNS in the germline V gene. CDR3 length: 14 residues. CDR3 nucleotide sequence: TGTGCCAGCCAACGAGGACAGCACACCGGGGAACTGTTTTTT. Translating gives CASQRGQHTGELFF.

This chain connects TRBV11-3 to TRBJ2-2; D is uncertain. The ends were cut back, 0 bases at V and 1 base at J, with 3 bases in the middle. This CDR3 region has 14 residues. Germline V lookup: CDR1 SGHNT, CDR2 YENEEA. CDR3 bases: TGTGCCAGCAGCTTAGACGGGAACACCGGGGAGCTGTTTTTT. Amino acids: CASSLDGNTGELFF.

V is TRBV2 and J is TRBJ1-1, with D hard to call. V lost 3 bases, J lost 1 base, and 12 bases lay in between. Germline-derived CDR1 and CDR2 are SNHLY and FYNNEI. The CDR3 sequence is 15 residues long. CDR3 region: CASSDLDDKNTEAFF. CDR3 DNA sequence: TGTGCCAGCAGTGATTTGGATGACAAGAACACTGAAGCTTTCTTT. Full variable domain (rest looked up from reference TRBV2 and TRBJ1-1): EPEVTQTPSHQVTQMGQEVILRCVPISNHLYFYWYRQILGQKVEFLVSFYNNEISEKSEIFDDQFSVERPDGSNFTLKIRSTKLEDSAMYFCASSDLDDKNTEAFFGQGTRLTVV.

The gene calls are TRBV5-8 and TRBJ1-1, with D unclear. The CDR3 length is 12 residues. Trimming cost V 7 bases and J 0 bases, with 7 bases left between them. The germline gives CDR1 SGHTS, CDR2 YDEGEE. CDR3: CASLSLNTEAFF. As DNA, the CDR3 is TGTGCCAGCTTATCCCTGAACACTGAAGCTTTCTTT.

The V and J genes are TRBV7-9 and TRBJ2-7; D may be TRBD1 (6 bases). The germline V and J ends were trimmed by 5 bases and 0 bases, with 17 bases remaining between them. The length of the CDR3 is 16 residues. From germline, CDR1 is SEHNR and CDR2 FQNEAQ (reference sequence). The CDR3 reads CASSHRQALSSYEQYF. The DNA for the CDR3 is TGTGCCAGCAGCCATAGACAGGCCCTTAGCTCCTACGAGCAGTACTTC.

This rearrangement joins TRBV19 to TRBJ1-3; 7 bases align to TRBD1. This CDR3 spans 16 amino acids. The V gene's germline CDR1 is LNHDA and CDR2 SQIVND (reference sequence). Trimming took 4 bases from V and 0 from J; bases not matched to a gene: 6. CDR3 in amino acids: CASSTWTGSSGNTIYF. The CDR3 DNA follows: TGTGCCAGTAGTACCTGGACAGGTTCCTCTGGAAACACCATATATTTT.

The V call is TRBV5-1, the J call TRBJ2-1; 9 nucleotides align to TRBD2. Looked up from germline, CDR1 is SGHRS and CDR2 is YFSETQ. The V segment lost 2 bases and the J segment 0 bases; nucleotides outside the gene matches: 9. The CDR3 covers 18 residues. DNA of the CDR3: TGCGCCAGCAGCTTAGGAAACCCAGCGGGAGGCTCCTACAATGAGCAGTTCTTC. Translated: CASSLGNPAGGSYNEQFF. Complete variable domain (other parts from reference TRBV5-1 and TRBJ2-1): KAGVTQTPRYLIKTRGQQVTLSCSPISGHRSVSWYQQTPGQGLQFLFEYFSETQRNKGNFPGRFSGRQFSNSRSEMNVSTLELGDSALYLCASSLGNPAGGSYNEQFFGPGTRLTVL.

V usage is TRBV5-6 and J usage is TRBJ2-3; 9 positions agree with TRBD2. Germline assignment: CDR1 SGHDT and CDR2 YYEEEE. Unmatched junction bases numbered 2, after V lost 2 bases and J lost 4 bases. The CDR3 is made up of 14 amino acids. The CDR3 loop is CASSFSGSADTQYF. The CDR3 DNA sequence: TGTGCCAGCAGCTTTAGCGGGAGTGCAGATACGCAGTATTTT.